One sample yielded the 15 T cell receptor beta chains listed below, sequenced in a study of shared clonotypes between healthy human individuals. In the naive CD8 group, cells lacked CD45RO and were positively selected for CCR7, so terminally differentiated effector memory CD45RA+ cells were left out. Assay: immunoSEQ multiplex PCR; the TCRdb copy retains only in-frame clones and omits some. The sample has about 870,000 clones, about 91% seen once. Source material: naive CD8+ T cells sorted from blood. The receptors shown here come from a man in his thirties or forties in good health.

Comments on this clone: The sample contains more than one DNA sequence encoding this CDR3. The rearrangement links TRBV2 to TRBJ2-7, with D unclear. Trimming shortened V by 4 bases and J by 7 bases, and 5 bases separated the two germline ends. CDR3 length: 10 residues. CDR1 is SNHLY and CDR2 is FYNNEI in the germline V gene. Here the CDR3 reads CASSGREQYF. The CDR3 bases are TGTGCCAGCAGTGGAAGGGAGCAGTACTTC.

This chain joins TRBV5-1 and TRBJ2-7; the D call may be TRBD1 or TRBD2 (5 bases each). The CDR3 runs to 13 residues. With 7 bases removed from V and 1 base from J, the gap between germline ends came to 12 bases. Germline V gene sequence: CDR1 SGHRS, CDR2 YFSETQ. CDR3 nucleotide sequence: TGCGCCAGCCGGTTGAGGGGATCCTACGAGCAGTACTTC. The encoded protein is CASRLRGSYEQYF.

CDR3 region: CASSYQGAGANVLTF. The DNA for the CDR3 is TGTGCCAGCAGCTACCAGGGTGCCGGGGCCAACGTCCTGACTTTC. The V and J genes are TRBV11-1 and TRBJ2-6; TRBD1 might be the D (5 bases). Trimming took 4 bases from V and 4 from J, leaving 11 bases between them. CDR1 and CDR2 (germline): SGHAT, FQDESV (reference sequence). The CDR3 contains 15 residues. The full variable domain, in which reference TRBV11-1 and TRBJ2-6 provide the parts outside the CDR3, is EAEVAQSPRYKITEKSQAVAFWCDPISGHATLYWYRQILGQGPELLVQFQDESVVDDSQLPKDRFSAERLKGVDSTLKIQPAELGDSAMYLCASSYQGAGANVLTFGAGSRLTVL.

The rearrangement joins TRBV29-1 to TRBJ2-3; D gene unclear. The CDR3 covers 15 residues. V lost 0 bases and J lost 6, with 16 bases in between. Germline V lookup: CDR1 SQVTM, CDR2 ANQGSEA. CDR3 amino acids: CSVEDLESSADTQYF. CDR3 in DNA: TGCAGCGTTGAAGATTTGGAATCCAGCGCGGATACGCAGTATTTT.

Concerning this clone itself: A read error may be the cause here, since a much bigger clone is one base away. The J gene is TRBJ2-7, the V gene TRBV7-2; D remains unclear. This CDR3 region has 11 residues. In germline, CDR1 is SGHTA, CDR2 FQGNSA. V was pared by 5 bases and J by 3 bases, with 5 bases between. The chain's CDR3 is CASSEHYEQYF. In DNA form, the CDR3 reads TGTGCCAGCAGCGAACACTACGAGCAGTACTTC.

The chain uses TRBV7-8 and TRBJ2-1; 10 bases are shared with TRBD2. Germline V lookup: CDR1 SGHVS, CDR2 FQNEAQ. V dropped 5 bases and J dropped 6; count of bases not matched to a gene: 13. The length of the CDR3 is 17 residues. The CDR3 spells CASSPGLAGEGGNEQFF. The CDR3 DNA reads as TGTGCCAGCAGCCCGGGGCTAGCGGGAGAGGGGGGCAATGAGCAGTTCTTC.

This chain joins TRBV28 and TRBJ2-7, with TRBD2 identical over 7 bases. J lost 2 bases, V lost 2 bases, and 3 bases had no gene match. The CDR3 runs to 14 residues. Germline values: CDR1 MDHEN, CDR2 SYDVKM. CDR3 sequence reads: CASSLLRETYEQYF. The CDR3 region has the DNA TGTGCCAGCAGTTTACTGCGGGAGACCTACGAGCAGTACTTC.

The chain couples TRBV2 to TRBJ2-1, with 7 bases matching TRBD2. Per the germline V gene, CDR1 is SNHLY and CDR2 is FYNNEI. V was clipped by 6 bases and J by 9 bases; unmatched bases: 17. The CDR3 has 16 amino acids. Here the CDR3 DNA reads TGTGCCAGCAGCTCACATCGAGGACTAGACGTTCGTGAGCAGTTCTTC. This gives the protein CASSSHRGLDVREQFF.

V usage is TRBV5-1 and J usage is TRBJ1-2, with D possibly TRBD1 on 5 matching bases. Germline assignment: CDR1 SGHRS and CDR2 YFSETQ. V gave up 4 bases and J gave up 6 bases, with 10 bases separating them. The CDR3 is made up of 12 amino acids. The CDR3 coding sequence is TGCGCCAGCAGCAGGGACGGAGATGGCTACACCTTC. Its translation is CASSRDGDGYTF. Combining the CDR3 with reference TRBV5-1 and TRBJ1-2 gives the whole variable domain KAGVTQTPRYLIKTRGQQVTLSCSPISGHRSVSWYQQTPGQGLQFLFEYFSETQRNKGNFPGRFSGRQFSNSRSEMNVSTLELGDSALYLCASSRDGDGYTFGSGTRLTVV.

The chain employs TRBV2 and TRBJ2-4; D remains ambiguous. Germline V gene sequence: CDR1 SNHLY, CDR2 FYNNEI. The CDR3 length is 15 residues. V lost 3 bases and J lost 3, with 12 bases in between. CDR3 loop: CASSDLGNSKNIQYF. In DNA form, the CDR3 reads TGTGCCAGCAGTGACTTGGGCAATAGCAAAAACATTCAGTACTTC.

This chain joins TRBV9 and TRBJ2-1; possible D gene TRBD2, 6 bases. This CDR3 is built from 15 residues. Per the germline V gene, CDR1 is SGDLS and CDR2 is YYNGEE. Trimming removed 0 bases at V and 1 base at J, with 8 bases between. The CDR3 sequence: CASSVEGLSYNEQFF. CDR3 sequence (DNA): TGTGCCAGCAGCGTAGAGGGACTTTCCTACAATGAGCAGTTCTTC.

The CDR3 region is CASSLVAGGPHEQFF. CDR3 DNA: TGTGCCAGCAGCTTGGTTGCGGGAGGGCCCCATGAGCAGTTCTTC. The chain recombines TRBV5-4 with TRBJ2-1, with 9 bases that match TRBD2. The CDR3 length is 15 residues. With 0 bases clipped from V and 8 bases from J, the junction kept 6 bases outside the gene matches. Germline-derived CDR1 and CDR2 are SGHNT and YYREEE (reference sequence).

For the CDR3, the DNA is TGTGCCAGCACCCCTGAGGTATTGGGCAATCAGCCCCAGCATTTT. Its translation: CASTPEVLGNQPQHF. The genes are TRBV28 and TRBJ1-5, with D uncertain. CDR1 MDHEN and CDR2 SYDVKM come from the germline V gene. The CDR3 loop spans 15 amino acids. The ends were cut back, 7 bases at V and 2 bases at J, with 15 bases in the middle. The entire variable domain, with the rest obtained from reference TRBV28 and TRBJ1-5, is as follows: DVKVTQSSRYLVKRTGEKVFLECVQDMDHENMFWYRQDPGLGLRLIYFSYDVKMKEKGDIPEGYSVSREKKERFSLILESASTNQTSMYLCASTPEVLGNQPQHFGDGTRLSIL.

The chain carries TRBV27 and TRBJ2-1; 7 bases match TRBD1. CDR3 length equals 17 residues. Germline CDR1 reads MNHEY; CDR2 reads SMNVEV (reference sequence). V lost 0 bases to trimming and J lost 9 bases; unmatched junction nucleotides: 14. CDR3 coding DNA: TGTGCCAGCAGTTTATCCTTCCAGGGGGTGATGGTTGGTGAGCAGTTCTTC. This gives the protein CASSLSFQGVMVGEQFF.

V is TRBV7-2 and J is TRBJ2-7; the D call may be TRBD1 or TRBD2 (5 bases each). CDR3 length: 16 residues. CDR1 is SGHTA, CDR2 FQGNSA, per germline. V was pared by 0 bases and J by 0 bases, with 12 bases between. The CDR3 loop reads CASSLASGRYSYEQYF. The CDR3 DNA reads TGTGCCAGCAGCTTAGCTTCGGGGCGGTACTCCTACGAGCAGTACTTC.